Below are 31 T cell receptor beta chains sequenced from a single sample in a study of T cells after yellow fever vaccination. TCRdb ran MiXCR on the 5' RACE reads and lists one entry per CDR3 protein. The sample lists a few hundred thousand distinct CDR3 sequences; around 13% were seen once. The sample here was CD4+ T cells sorted from PBMCs, taken 15 days after the yellow fever booster vaccination. These receptors were taken from a man between 18 and 35 years old who received the YFV17D yellow fever vaccine.

V usage is TRBV5-1 and J usage is TRBJ2-3; D assignment may be TRBD1 or TRBD2 (5 bases each). The CDR3 consists of 17 residues. Germline-derived CDR1 and CDR2 are SGHRS and YFSETQ. V was cut by 4 bases and J by 0 bases, with 18 bases left in between. CDR3 sequence reads: CASSPIMRGGSTDTQYF. The CDR3 region has the DNA TGCGCCAGCAGCCCCATAATGAGGGGCGGCAGCACAGATACGCAGTATTTT.

The chain carries TRBV11-3 and TRBJ2-3; 9 bases agree with TRBD1. V shed 4 bases, J shed 5 bases, and the junction held 4 bases outside the gene matches. Germline CDR1 SGHNT, CDR2 YENEEA. The CDR3 consists of 14 residues. The CDR3 nucleotides are TGTGCCAGCAGCTCGACGACAGGGGGAGATACGCAGTATTTT. Translated, it gives CASSSTTGGDTQYF.

This clonotype was found a few times. This chain connects TRBV28 to TRBJ2-7; TRBD1 aligns across 7 bases. Germline CDR1 reads MDHEN; CDR2 reads SYDVKM. This CDR3 spans 15 amino acids. V was pared by 6 bases and J by 0 bases, with 8 bases of the junction left unmatched. The CDR3 is CASRGDSLSSYEQYV. The CDR3 nucleotides are TGTGCCAGCAGGGGGGACAGCCTTAGCTCCTACGAGCAGTACGTC.

This rearrangement joins TRBV18 to TRBJ1-2; 10 positions match TRBD1. This CDR3 has 15 residues. The germline V gene has CDR1 KGHSH and CDR2 LQKENI. The V gene end was trimmed by 3 bases and the J gene end by 4 bases; junction bases not matched to a gene: 5. Written as DNA, the CDR3 is TGTGCCAGCTCACCCAGGGACAGGGGTCCCTATGGCTACACCTTC. The encoded protein is CASSPRDRGPYGYTF.

In its sample, this clonotype was seen a few times. The chain has TRBV5-1 and TRBJ2-3, with 9 bases matching TRBD1. V shed 0 bases and J 4 bases; nucleotides not matched to a gene: 9. Germline V gives CDR1 SGHRS, CDR2 YFSETQ. This CDR3 region has 17 residues. The CDR3 here is CASSLDGRTGVADTQYF. CDR3 sequence (DNA): TGCGCCAGCAGCTTGGACGGCAGGACAGGGGTGGCAGATACGCAGTATTTT.

This clonotype was detected many times. The genes are TRBV7-6 and TRBJ2-7; a possible D gene is TRBD2 (6 bases). Germline V CDR1 and CDR2: SGHVS, FNYEAQ. CDR3 length equals 15 residues. V shed 2 bases and J shed 1 base, with 12 bases lying between them. CDR3 coding DNA: TGTGCCAGCAGCTTATGGGGAGGCAGTTCCTACGAGCAGTACTTC. Residues: CASSLWGGSSYEQYF.

The V gene is TRBV18, the J gene TRBJ2-3; the D is unclear. The CDR3 is 19 residues long. V was clipped by 0 bases and J by 2 bases, with 21 bases between them. Germline CDR1 is KGHSH and CDR2 is LQKENI. The CDR3 nucleotides are TGTGCCAGCTCACCACCAATAGGGTGGCCCGATCCGTACACAGATACGCAGTATTTT. Translating it yields CASSPPIGWPDPYTDTQYF.

The chain carries TRBV28 and TRBJ2-2; D gene ambiguous. CDR3 length: 15 amino acids. CDR1 and CDR2 (germline): MDHEN, SYDVKM. V was pared by 6 bases and J by 3 bases, with 14 bases between. CDR3 sequence reads: CASRRWPRDTGELFF. DNA for the CDR3: TGTGCCAGCAGGCGTTGGCCTCGGGACACCGGGGAGCTGTTTTTT.

There are a few counts of this clonotype. The genes are TRBV6-5 and TRBJ1-1; a weak D match, TRBD1 (5 bases). V was pared by 0 bases and J by 3 bases, with 14 bases between. Per the germline V gene, CDR1 is MNHEY and CDR2 is SVGAGI. The CDR3 has 16 amino acids. The CDR3 DNA reads as TGTGCCAGCAGTTACTCAGGTTCAGGGCGGGACACTGAAGCTTTCTTT. It codes for CASSYSGSGRDTEAFF.

Ten or more counts support this clonotype. V usage is TRBV7-8 and J usage is TRBJ2-5; 7 nucleotides agree with TRBD1. V trimming: 5 bases; J trimming: 4 bases; junction bases outside the gene matches: 7. Germline V gene sequence: CDR1 SGHVS, CDR2 FQNEAQ. CDR3 length equals 14 residues. The CDR3 DNA sequence: TGTGCCAGCAGCGACCGGACAGGTAGAGAGACCCAGTACTTC. Translation: CASSDRTGRETQYF. Using reference TRBV7-8 and TRBJ2-5 for the parts outside the CDR3, the full variable domain is GAGVSQSPRYKVAKRGQDVALRCDPISGHVSLFWYQQALGQGPEFLTYFQNEAQLDKSGLPSDRFFAERPEGSVSTLKIQRTQQEDSAVYLCASSDRTGRETQYFGPGTRLLVL.

The V gene is TRBV19, the J gene TRBJ1-2; 7 bases are shared with TRBD1. Trimming at V came to 3 bases and at J to 8 bases, leaving 3 bases not matched to a gene. CDR1 is LNHDA, CDR2 SQIVND, per germline (reference sequence). The CDR3 sequence is 12 residues long. CDR3 nucleotide sequence: TGTGCCAGTAGTATCGACAGGGACGGCTACACCTTC. Translating it yields CASSIDRDGYTF.

The chain combines TRBV5-1 with TRBJ1-6; TRBD1 agrees at 10 bases. CDR3 length equals 15 residues. After removal of 4 bases from V and 9 bases from J, the junction contained 7 bases not matched to a gene. Per the germline V gene, CDR1 is SGHRS and CDR2 is YFSETQ. CDR3: CASSKPGQGRSPLHF. CDR3 DNA: TGCGCCAGCAGCAAACCGGGACAGGGGCGTTCACCCCTCCACTTT.

In its sample, this clonotype was seen a few times. V and J are TRBV29-1 and TRBJ2-5; TRBD1 matches 7 bases. CDR3 length: 14 amino acids. Per germline, CDR1 SQVTM and CDR2 ANQGSEA. Trimming removed 0 bases from V and 5 bases from J; junction bases left unmatched: 6. This CDR3 reads CSVEERGGEETQYF. The CDR3 nucleotides read TGCAGCGTTGAAGAACGAGGGGGCGAGGAGACCCAGTACTTC. The full variable domain, in which reference TRBV29-1 and TRBJ2-5 provide the parts outside the CDR3, is SAVISQKPSRDICQRGTSLTIQCQVDSQVTMMFWYRQQPGQSLTLIATANQGSEATYESGFVIDKFPISRPNLTFSTLTVSNMSPEDSSIYLCSVEERGGEETQYFGPGTRLLVL.

This chain uses TRBV18 with TRBJ1-1; D is uncertain. There are 13 residues in the CDR3. V shed 3 bases and J shed 12 bases, with 17 bases lying between them. From germline, CDR1 is KGHSH and CDR2 LQKENI. In DNA, the CDR3 is TGTGCCAGCTCACCGCCGGGAGCGATTGAGACTTTCTTT. This sequence encodes CASSPPGAIETFF.

A few counts support this clonotype. The V gene is TRBV7-2, the J gene TRBJ1-6, with D possibly matching TRBD1 (6 bases). This CDR3 region has 16 residues. Germline lookup yields CDR1 SGHTA and CDR2 FQGNSA. V lost 5 bases, J lost 7 bases, and 18 bases lay in between. The CDR3 region has the DNA TGTGCCAGCAGCCGACGGGCAGGGGTTTCCAATTCACCCCTCCACTTT. It is translated as CASSRRAGVSNSPLHF. The whole variable domain, filled in from reference TRBV7-2 and TRBJ1-6, reads GAGVSQSPSNKVTEKGKDVELRCDPISGHTALYWYRQSLGQGLEFLIYFQGNSAPDKSGLPSDRFSAERTGGSVSTLTIQRTQQEDSAVYLCASSRRAGVSNSPLHFGNGTRLTVT.

This clonotype came up many times. This chain joins TRBV20-1 and TRBJ2-3, with 8 bases identical to TRBD2. The CDR3 covers 13 residues. Germline values: CDR1 DFQATT, CDR2 SNEGSKA (reference sequence). Trimming removed 5 bases from V and 1 base from J; junction bases left unmatched: 2. The CDR3 sequence: CSAPTSGTDTQYF. CDR3 nucleotide sequence: TGCAGTGCTCCGACTAGCGGCACAGATACGCAGTATTTT.

This clonotype was observed a few times. The genes are TRBV7-3 and TRBJ2-1; 7 bases align to TRBD1. CDR3 length: 13 amino acids. In germline, CDR1 is SGHTA, CDR2 FQGTGA. The J segment lost 6 bases and the V segment lost 3 bases, leaving 2 bases of the junction unmatched. The CDR3 bases are TGTGCCAGCAGCTTTCGACAGGGCAATGAGCAGTTCTTC. Translating it yields CASSFRQGNEQFF. The full variable domain, its missing parts supplied by reference TRBV7-3 and TRBJ2-1, is GAGVSQTPSNKVTEKGKYVELRCDPISGHTALYWYRQSLGQGPEFLIYFQGTGAADDSGLPNDRFFAVRPEGSVSTLKIQRTERGDSAVYLCASSFRQGNEQFFGPGTRLTVL.

The sample holds a few counts of this clonotype. The chain carries TRBV7-9 and TRBJ1-1, with TRBD1 identical over 7 bases. J gave up 4 bases and V 5 bases, and 7 bases lay outside the gene matches. CDR1 SEHNR and CDR2 FQNEAQ come from the germline V gene (reference sequence). The CDR3 length is 14 residues. Here the CDR3 DNA reads TGTGCCAGCAGCCTGGACAGGTTCTTCACTGAAGCTTTCTTT. As protein: CASSLDRFFTEAFF.

The chain links TRBV4-2 to TRBJ2-2; TRBD2 matches 7 bases. V shed 0 bases, J shed 1 base, and the junction held 2 bases outside the gene matches. The CDR3 length is 16 residues. The V gene's germline CDR1 is LGHNA and CDR2 YNFKEQ. The CDR3 region has the DNA TGTGCCAGCAGCCAAGAGGCGGGGGTGAACACCGGGGAGCTGTTTTTT. Its protein product is CASSQEAGVNTGELFF.

In its sample, this clonotype was seen a few times. The rearrangement joins TRBV28 to TRBJ2-7; no reliable D call. The CDR3 has 14 amino acids. CDR1 and CDR2 (germline): MDHEN, SYDVKM. V gave up 1 base and J gave up 6 bases, with 13 bases separating them. CDR3 DNA sequence: TGTGCCAGCAGTTTATTAGGTCCCCCGGGCGAGCAGTACGTC. This encodes CASSLLGPPGEQYV.

The chain carries TRBV6-5 and TRBJ2-4, with no clear D. The CDR3 has 16 residues. V dropped 6 bases and J dropped 7 bases, with 22 bases sitting between them. Germline V gene sequence: CDR1 MNHEY, CDR2 SVGAGI. This CDR3 is CASSSHRMPNSNIQYF. CDR3 sequence (DNA): TGTGCCAGCAGCTCACATCGGATGCCCAACTCTAACATTCAGTACTTC.

The chain combines TRBV6-2 or TRBV6-3 with TRBJ2-3, with no clear D. Germline assignment: CDR1 MNHEY and CDR2 SVGEGT. V lost 6 bases and J 3 bases, leaving 7 bases between the germline ends. CDR3 length: 12 amino acids. Here the CDR3 DNA reads TGTGCCAGCAGGAAGATAACAGATACGCAGTATTTT. It translates to CASRKITDTQYF.

This clonotype was observed a few times. The V gene is TRBV12-3 or TRBV12-4, the J gene TRBJ1-4; D unresolved. CDR3 length: 12 amino acids. V dropped 1 base and J dropped 17 bases, with 14 bases sitting between them. The CDR3 protein is CASSLEGRPRFF. For the CDR3, the DNA is TGTGCCAGCAGTTTAGAAGGCCGGCCCCGCTTTTTT.

The sample holds a few counts of this clonotype. This chain joins TRBV27 and TRBJ1-5; D might be TRBD1 (6 bases). The CDR3 runs to 16 residues. Germline V gives CDR1 MNHEY, CDR2 SMNVEV (reference sequence). V shed 6 bases and J shed 3 bases, with 18 bases lying between them. The CDR3 sequence is CASRPTRQAINQPQHF. The CDR3 coding sequence is TGTGCCAGCAGACCGACACGACAGGCTATCAATCAGCCCCAGCATTTT.

This clonotype was detected a few times. The V gene is TRBV24-1, the J gene TRBJ2-6; D may be TRBD2 (6 bases). Per germline, CDR1 KGHDR and CDR2 SFDVKD. V lost 6 bases and J lost 6, with 20 bases in between. This CDR3 spans 17 amino acids. For the CDR3, the DNA is TGTGCCACCAGTTCGGGAGCATCCGGCCCCGAGGCCAACGTCCTGACTTTC. Protein: CATSSGASGPEANVLTF.

This clonotype was recorded a few times. This chain uses TRBV7-2 with TRBJ2-7, with 9 bases fitting TRBD2. Germline lookup yields CDR1 SGHTA and CDR2 FQGNSA. Unmatched junction bases numbered 3, after V lost 6 bases and J lost 0 bases. This CDR3 is 14 amino acids long. Written as DNA, the CDR3 is TGTGCCAGCAGAAAAGCGGGGGGCTCCTACGAGCAGTACTTC. Translating gives CASRKAGGSYEQYF.

This clonotype has a handful of counts. The CDR3 sequence is CASRGTPKNIQYF. As DNA, the CDR3 is TGTGCCAGCAGGGGCACCCCCAAAAACATTCAGTACTTC. V and J are TRBV7-2 and TRBJ2-4; D is ambiguous. V lost 6 bases to trimming and J lost 2 bases, with 8 bases between them. CDR1 and CDR2 (germline): SGHTA, FQGNSA. The CDR3 length is 13 residues.

This clonotype was seen a handful of times. The chain couples TRBV2 to TRBJ1-6; D uncertain. Germline values: CDR1 SNHLY, CDR2 FYNNEI. V was shortened by 7 bases and J by 7 bases, with 5 bases between the two germline ends. The CDR3 has 11 residues. The CDR3 region has the DNA TGTGCCAGCACGTCGAATTCACCCCTCCACTTT. Protein: CASTSNSPLHF.

The V gene is TRBV11-3, the J gene TRBJ2-5; D not certain. With 0 bases removed from V and 0 bases from J, the gap between germline ends came to 5 bases. This CDR3 is built from 14 residues. Germline CDR1 SGHNT, CDR2 YENEEA. The CDR3 region is CASSLERNQETQYF. The CDR3 DNA is TGTGCCAGCAGCTTAGAACGGAACCAAGAGACCCAGTACTTC.

This clonotype turned up a few times. V and J are TRBV11-2 and TRBJ2-7, with 10 bases that match TRBD1. Germline-derived CDR1 and CDR2 are SGHAT and FQNNGV. The CDR3 has 13 residues. V was clipped by 7 bases and J by 3 bases; unmatched bases: 3. The CDR3, as DNA: TGTGCCAGCAACCGGACAGGGGGCTACGAGCAGTACGTC. It is translated as CASNRTGGYEQYV.

This chain links TRBV7-2 with TRBJ1-2; possible D gene TRBD1, 6 bases. V was cut by 5 bases and J by 4 bases, with 14 bases left in between. Germline V lookup: CDR1 SGHTA, CDR2 FQGNSA. The CDR3 runs 14 residues. The CDR3 here is CASSINREGYGYTF. Written as DNA, the CDR3 is TGTGCCAGCAGCATCAACAGGGAAGGCTATGGCTACACCTTC.